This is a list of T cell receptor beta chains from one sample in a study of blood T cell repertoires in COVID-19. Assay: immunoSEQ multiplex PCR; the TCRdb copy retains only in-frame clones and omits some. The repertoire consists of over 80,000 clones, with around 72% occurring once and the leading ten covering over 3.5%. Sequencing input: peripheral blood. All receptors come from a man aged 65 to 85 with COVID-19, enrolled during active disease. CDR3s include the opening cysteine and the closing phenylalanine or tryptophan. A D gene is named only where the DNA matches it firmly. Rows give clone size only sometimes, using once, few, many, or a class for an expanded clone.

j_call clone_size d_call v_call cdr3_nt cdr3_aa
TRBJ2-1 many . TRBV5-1 TGCGCCAGCAGCTTGACGGGTGATGAGCAGTTCTTC CASSLTGDEQFF
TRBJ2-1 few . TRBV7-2 TGTGCCAGCAGCTTAGCAGGGGTTAATGAGCAGTTCTTC CASSLAGVNEQFF
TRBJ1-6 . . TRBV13 TGTGCCAGCAGCTTAAGGCGACAAACGGAATCACCCCTCCACTTT CASSLRRQTESPLHF
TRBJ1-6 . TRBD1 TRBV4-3 TGCGCCAGCAGCCAGTCGGGACAGCCCTATAATTCACCCCTCCACTTT CASSQSGQPYNSPLHF
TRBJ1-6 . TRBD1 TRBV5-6 TGTGCCAGCAGCCCCTCAGACAGGGGATATAATTCACCCCTCCACTTT CASSPSDRGYNSPLHF
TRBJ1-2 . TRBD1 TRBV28 TGTGCCAGCAGCCGGGACAGTCTCTATGGCTACACCTTC CASSRDSLYGYTF
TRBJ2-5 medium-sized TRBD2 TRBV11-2 TGTGCCAGCAGCTCCCGGATGGGGGGGGAAGAGACCCAGTACTTC CASSSRMGGEETQYF
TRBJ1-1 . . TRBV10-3 TGTGCCACCAAAACGACGATATACAGGGATAACACTGAAGCTTTCTTT CATKTTIYRDNTEAFF
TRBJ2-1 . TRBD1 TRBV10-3 TGTGCCATCAGTTACCGGGACAGGGCAGGCAATGAGCAGTTCTTC CAISYRDRAGNEQFF
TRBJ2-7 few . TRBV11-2 TGTGCCAGCAGCTTAGTGCCACAGTTAACCTACGAGCAGTACTTC CASSLVPQLTYEQYF
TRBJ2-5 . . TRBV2 TGTGCCAGCAGTGACTTCCAGACCCAGTACTTC CASSDFQTQYF
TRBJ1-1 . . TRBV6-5 TGTGCCAGCACCCACCCAGGTATGAACACTGAAGCTTTCTTT CASTHPGMNTEAFF
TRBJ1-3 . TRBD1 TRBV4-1 TGCGCCAGCAGCCAAGATCTAAGGACAGGGGGCTCTGGAAACACCATATATTTT CASSQDLRTGGSGNTIYF
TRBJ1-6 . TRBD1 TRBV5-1 TGCGCCAGCAGCCTCTCCGGACAGGCGGCTACTTCACCCCTCCACTTT CASSLSGQAATSPLHF
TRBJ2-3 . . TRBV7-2 TGTGCCAGCAGCTTAGCGCGGGCAGATACGCAGTATTTT CASSLARADTQYF
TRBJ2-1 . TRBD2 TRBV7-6 TGTGCCAGCAGCTTAGGCTTTACTAGCGGGATGAATGAGCAGTTCTTC CASSLGFTSGMNEQFF
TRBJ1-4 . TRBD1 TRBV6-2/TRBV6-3 TGTGCCAGCAGTTACTTAGACAGGGGTGGTGAAAAACTGTTTTTT CASSYLDRGGEKLFF
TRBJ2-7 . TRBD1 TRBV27 TGTGCCAGCAGTTTAGGTTACGGACAGGGGAGTTACTTC CASSLGYGQGSYF
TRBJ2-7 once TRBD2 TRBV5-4 TGTGCCAGCAGCCTGGGACTAGCGGATTCCTACGAGCAGTACTTC CASSLGLADSYEQYF
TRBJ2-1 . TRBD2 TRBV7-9 TGTGCCAGCAGCTTTGAGGTCCTCGCGGGAGTTTACAATGAGCAGTTCTTC CASSFEVLAGVYNEQFF
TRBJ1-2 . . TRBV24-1 TGTGCCACCAGTGATTTGCGGGATGGCTACACCTTC CATSDLRDGYTF
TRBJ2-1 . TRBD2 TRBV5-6 TGTGCCAGCAGCTTGATAGGACTAGCGGGAGCCAATGAGCAGTTCTTC CASSLIGLAGANEQFF
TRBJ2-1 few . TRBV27 TGTGCCAGCAGTTTAAAGGGGATAGAGGAGCAGTTCTTC CASSLKGIEEQFF
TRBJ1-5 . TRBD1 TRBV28 TGTGCCAGCAGCCTTGGACAGGGAAACAATCAGCCCCAGCATTTT CASSLGQGNNQPQHF
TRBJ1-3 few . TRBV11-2 TGTGCCAGCAGCCCAAACAGGGCTGGAAACACCATATATTTT CASSPNRAGNTIYF
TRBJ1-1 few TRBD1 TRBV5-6 TGTGCCAGCAGCGGATCCGGGACAGGGGCACAATTAAACACTGAAGCTTTCTTT CASSGSGTGAQLNTEAFF
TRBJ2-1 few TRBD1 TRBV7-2 TGTGCCAGCAGCTTAGATCACCGGGACAGCCAGTTCTTC CASSLDHRDSQFF
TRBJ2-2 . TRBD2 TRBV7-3 TGTGCCAGCAGCCGACTAGCGGGAGGGCCTTACACCGGGGAGCTGTTTTTT CASSRLAGGPYTGELFF
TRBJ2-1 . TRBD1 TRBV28 TGTGCCAGCAGTTTAGGGACAGGGGGCTTTGGTGGCAATGAGCAGTTCTTC CASSLGTGGFGGNEQFF
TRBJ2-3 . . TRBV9 TGTGCCAGCAGCGTATCACAGGGTAGCACAGATACGCAGTATTTT CASSVSQGSTDTQYF
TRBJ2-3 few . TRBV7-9 TGTGCCAGCAGCTTAGACCGGGGGGATACGCAGTATTTT CASSLDRGDTQYF
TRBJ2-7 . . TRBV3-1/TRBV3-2 TGTGCCAGCAGCCACCCTCGAGCGGCGACCTACGAGCAGTACTTC CASSHPRAATYEQYF
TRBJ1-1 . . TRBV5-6 TGTGCCAGCAGCTCCGAAACAGGGCTCATGAACACTGAAGCTTTCTTT CASSSETGLMNTEAFF
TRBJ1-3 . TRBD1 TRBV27 TGTGCCAGCCAAAACAGGGGGGAGTCAAACACCATATATTTT CASQNRGESNTIYF
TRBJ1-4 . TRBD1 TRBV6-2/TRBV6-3 TGTGCCAGCAGTTACGACAGGGCGCGCATCGCGACTAATGAAAAACTGTTTTTT CASSYDRARIATNEKLFF